Listed below are T cell receptor beta chains from one sample, sequenced in a study of identical twins. TCRdb re-analysed the 5' RACE reads in MiXCR, keeping a single row per CDR3 protein. The table records about 250,000 distinct CDR3 sequences, around an eighth of them present only once. Sequencing input: memory (CD45RO+) T cells sorted from blood. The receptors stem from a woman between 18 and 29 years old in good health. The CDR3 runs from the conserved cysteine through the conserved F or W. D genes are given only for firm matches. Rows may omit the clone size; those that give it use once, few, many or a size class.

>.|.|TRBV7-9|TRBJ1-1
TGTGCCAGCAGCTTAGCGGGCCACTCGAACACTGAAGCTTTCTTT
CASSLAGHSNTEAFF
>.|TRBD1|TRBV18|TRBJ2-1
TGTGCCAGCTCACGCTTCTCCGGGACAGGGGGTACTGAGCAGTTCTTC
CASSRFSGTGGTEQFF
>.|.|TRBV6-2/TRBV6-3|TRBJ1-5
TGTGCCAGCAGTTACGCCCCAGGGAGAAGCAATCAGCCCCAGCATTTT
CASSYAPGRSNQPQHF
>many|.|TRBV20-1|TRBJ2-3
TGCAGTGCTCTCGCTACCCGGGACCGCACAGATACGCAGTATTTT
CSALATRDRTDTQYF
>.|.|TRBV10-3|TRBJ2-2
TGTGCCATCATTGACCTCACCGGGGAGCTGTTTTTT
CAIIDLTGELFF
>.|.|TRBV20-1|TRBJ1-1
TGCAGTGCTACAACGGCAGGGAGCACTGAAGCTTTCTTT
CSATTAGSTEAFF
>.|.|TRBV27|TRBJ2-1
TGTGCCAGCAGTTTCTGGAATGAGCAGTTCTTC
CASSFWNEQFF
>few|.|TRBV12-3/TRBV12-4|TRBJ2-7
TGTGCCAGCAGTAGTACAGGTCCGCGTTCCTACGAGCAGTACTTC
CASSSTGPRSYEQYF
>few|.|TRBV5-6|TRBJ2-3
TGTGCCAGCAGCTTCCGAGGGCCCCCCACAGATACGCAGTATTTT
CASSFRGPPTDTQYF
>many|TRBD1|TRBV11-2|TRBJ2-3
TGTGCCAGCAGCCCCCGGACAGGGTCGACAGATACGCAGTATTTT
CASSPRTGSTDTQYF
>many|.|TRBV5-1|TRBJ2-7
TGCGCCAGCTCCGGACAGCCTACCTACGAGCAGTACTTC
CASSGQPTYEQYF
>.|TRBD2|TRBV15|TRBJ2-3
TGTGCCACCAGCAGAGGTGGGGAGGGAGCGGATACGCAGTATTTT
CATSRGGEGADTQYF
>few|TRBD1|TRBV12-3/TRBV12-4|TRBJ1-4
TGTGCCAGCAGTCGGGACAGTAGTGAAAAACTGTTTTTT
CASSRDSSEKLFF
>few|.|TRBV5-4|TRBJ2-7
TGTGCCAGCAGCCCTCAACGCGCAGATTCCGAGCAGTACTTC
CASSPQRADSEQYF
>.|.|TRBV3-1|TRBJ1-1
TGTGCCAGCAGCCGGCACTGGGGGCGCGACACTGAAGCTTTCTTT
CASSRHWGRDTEAFF
>.|.|TRBV20-1|TRBJ2-7
TGCAGTGCTCGCGGAGGGGCTAAGGGAGTAATCGGCGAGCAGTACTTC
CSARGGAKGVIGEQYF
>.|.|TRBV5-1|TRBJ1-1
TGCGCCAGCAGCTTGGGCCGGGGCCCCGGAGATACTGAAGCTTTCTTT
CASSLGRGPGDTEAFF
>.|.|TRBV7-9|TRBJ2-2
TGTGCCAGCAGCTCCCTCACACTCTGGGAGCTGTTTTTT
CASSSLTLWELFF
>.|TRBD2|TRBV5-1|TRBJ2-3
TGCGTCAGCAGCTTGGGACTAGCGGACAGCACAGATACGCAGTATTTT
CVSSLGLADSTDTQYF
>few|.|TRBV20-1|TRBJ2-5
TGCAGTGCCCCTCGGAGGGGGGAAGAGACCCAGTACTTC
CSAPRRGEETQYF
>.|TRBD2|TRBV7-9|TRBJ2-5
TGTGCCCCCCGACTAGCGCCTCCTGAAGAGACCCAGTACTTC
CAPRLAPPEETQYF
>.|.|TRBV11-2|TRBJ2-1
TGTGCCAGCAGCTTAGAAGGGGGGGTTAGAGGTGAGCAGTTCTTC
CASSLEGGVRGEQFF
>many|.|TRBV10-2|TRBJ2-3
TGCGCCAGCAGTGCTCGACCAGGGGGGAGGACAGATACGCAGTATTTT
CASSARPGGRTDTQYF
>few|TRBD1|TRBV6-5|TRBJ2-5
TGTGCCAGCACTTTCCAGACAGGGGAAGAGACCCAGTACTTC
CASTFQTGEETQYF
>few|.|TRBV20-1|TRBJ2-7
TGCAGTGCTAGCTACAGGGCGGACTACGAGCAGTACTTC
CSASYRADYEQYF
>many|.|TRBV6-1|TRBJ2-3
TGTGCCAGCAGCGATCGAGGGGGAAGCACAGATACGCAGTATTTT
CASSDRGGSTDTQYF
>few|.|TRBV24-1|TRBJ2-2
TGTGCCACCAGTGATAGCAGGAGTGGGACCGGGGAGCTGTTTTTT
CATSDSRSGTGELFF
>many|.|TRBV12-3/TRBV12-4|TRBJ1-3
TGTGCCAGCAGTTTCTCGGGGGCTAGTGGAAACACCATATATTTT
CASSFSGASGNTIYF
>many|.|TRBV5-1|TRBJ2-2
TGCGCCAGCAGCCAAAACACCGGGGAGCTGTTTTTT
CASSQNTGELFF
>once|.|TRBV7-9|TRBJ2-1
TGTGCCAGCAGCTTAGGGGACCACTCCTACAATGAGCAGTTCTTC
CASSLGDHSYNEQFF
>many|TRBD1|TRBV7-2|TRBJ2-2
TGTGCCAGCAGCTTTCTTTCAGGGGGCCGAACCGGGGAGCTGTTTTTT
CASSFLSGGRTGELFF
>few|.|TRBV5-1|TRBJ2-7
TGCGCCAGCAGCTTTGCCTCTGGGAAGTCCTACGAGCAGTACTTC
CASSFASGKSYEQYF
>many|TRBD1|TRBV12-3/TRBV12-4|TRBJ1-6
TGTGCCAGCAGTGACAGGGGTAATTCACCCCTCCACTTT
CASSDRGNSPLHF
>.|.|TRBV11-2|TRBJ2-5
TGTGCCAGCAGCTTAGTGCGCAGGCTAGAGACCCAGTACTTC
CASSLVRRLETQYF
>few|.|TRBV9|TRBJ2-2
TGTGCCAGCAGCGTAAACGCGCAGGACACCGGGGAGCTGTTTTTT
CASSVNAQDTGELFF
>.|.|TRBV5-1|TRBJ1-6
TGCGCCAGCAGCTGGGACAAGGGGTCACCCCTCCACTTT
CASSWDKGSPLHF
>.|TRBD1|TRBV7-9|TRBJ2-3
TGTGCCAGCAGCTCTTGGACAGGGAAGGTAGATACGCAGTATTTT
CASSSWTGKVDTQYF
>.|.|TRBV7-3|TRBJ2-6
TGTGCCAGCAGCTCTTCGACGGGGGCCAACGTCCTGACTTTC
CASSSSTGANVLTF
>few|.|TRBV6-5|TRBJ2-7
TGTGCCAGCAGTTACGGCGGGGTCAGGGGCTACGAGCAGTACTTC
CASSYGGVRGYEQYF
>few|.|TRBV5-1|TRBJ2-5
TGCGCCAGCAGCTTGACCCACGGGGCGAGGGAGACCCAGTACTTC
CASSLTHGARETQYF
>few|TRBD1|TRBV20-1|TRBJ2-3
TGCAGTGCTGGCGCCGGGACAGGGGGTTATACGCAGTATTTT
CSAGAGTGGYTQYF
>.|.|TRBV7-2|TRBJ2-4
TGTGCCAGCAGCTTAGGGATGACAGAGTACTTC
CASSLGMTEYF
>few|.|TRBV5-1|TRBJ1-6
TGCGCCAGCAGCTTGGGTACGACAGGAAGATCACCCCTCCACTTT
CASSLGTTGRSPLHF
>.|.|TRBV7-9|TRBJ1-5
TGTGCCAGCAGCTTAGCTCGGGGCCCCCAGCATTTT
CASSLARGPQHF
>many|.|TRBV12-3/TRBV12-4|TRBJ1-2
TGTGCCAGCAGTTTATCGCCAGAATACTATGGCTACACCTTC
CASSLSPEYYGYTF
>.|TRBD2|TRBV6-2/TRBV6-3|TRBJ2-1
TGTGCCAGCAGTCACCCGGGACTAGCGGGAGTTAATGAGCAGTTCTTC
CASSHPGLAGVNEQFF
>many|.|TRBV5-1|TRBJ2-4
TGCGCCAGCAGCTTGGTCGGGACCGGAGACATTCAGTACTTC
CASSLVGTGDIQYF
>many|.|TRBV6-1|TRBJ2-6
TGTGCCAGCAGGTCCCAGGGGTCTGGGGCCAACGTCCTGACTTTC
CASRSQGSGANVLTF
>.|TRBD2|TRBV6-2/TRBV6-3|TRBJ2-1
TGTGCCAGCAGTTTAATGTTGGCTAGCGGGCGCGGTGAGCAGTTCTTC
CASSLMLASGRGEQFF
>.|.|TRBV7-9|TRBJ2-7
TGTGCCAGCAGCCGATCCGACAGCGGCTACGAGCAGTACTTC
CASSRSDSGYEQYF
>many|.|TRBV20-1|TRBJ2-7
TGCAGTGCTTCCACCCCGGGGTCCGGAGGGTCCTACGAGCAGTACTTC
CSASTPGSGGSYEQYF